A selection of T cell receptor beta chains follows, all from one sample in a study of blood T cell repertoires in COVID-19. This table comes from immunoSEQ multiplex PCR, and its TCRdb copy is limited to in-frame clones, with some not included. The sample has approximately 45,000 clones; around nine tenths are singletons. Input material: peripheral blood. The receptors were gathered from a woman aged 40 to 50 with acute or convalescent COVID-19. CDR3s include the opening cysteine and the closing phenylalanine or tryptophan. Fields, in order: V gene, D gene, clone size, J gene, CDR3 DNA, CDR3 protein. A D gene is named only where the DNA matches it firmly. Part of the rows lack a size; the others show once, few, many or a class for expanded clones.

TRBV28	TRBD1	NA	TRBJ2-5	TGTGCCAGCAGTTCTGCCGCCGGGACAGGGGGTTTGGAGACCCAGTACTTC	CASSSAAGTGGLETQYF
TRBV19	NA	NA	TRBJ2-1	TGTGCCAGTAGCACCGGGACAGAGCAGTTCTTC	CASSTGTEQFF
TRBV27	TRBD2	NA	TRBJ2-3	TGTGCCAGCAGTTATCTAGCGGGGGGAACAGATACGCAGTATTTT	CASSYLAGGTDTQYF
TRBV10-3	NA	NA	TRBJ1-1	TGTGCCGTCTGCCGAGAGGAGAACACTGAAGCTTTCTTT	CAVCREENTEAFF
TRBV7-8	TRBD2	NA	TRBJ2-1	TGTGCCAGCAGTGGACTAGCGAACGTTAATGAGCAGTTCTTC	CASSGLANVNEQFF
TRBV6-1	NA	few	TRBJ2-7	TGTGCCAGCAGTGAAGCGATAGCGGCCTCCTACGAGCAGTACTTC	CASSEAIAASYEQYF
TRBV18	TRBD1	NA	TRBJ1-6	TGTGCCAGCTCACCGGGACAGGGGGGTTCACCCCTCCACTTT	CASSPGQGGSPLHF
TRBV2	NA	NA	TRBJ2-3	TGTGCCACCTCCGACACGGGAGAACTCCCCACAGATACGCAGTATTTT	CATSDTGELPTDTQYF
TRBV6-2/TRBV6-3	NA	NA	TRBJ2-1	TGTGCCAGCACCCCGCCGGCTCTAACAGGAAACAATGAGCAGTTCTTC	CASTPPALTGNNEQFF
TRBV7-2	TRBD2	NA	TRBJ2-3	TGTGCCAGCAGCTTTAGCGGGACTAGCACAGATACGCAGTATTTT	CASSFSGTSTDTQYF
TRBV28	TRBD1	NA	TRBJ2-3	TGTGCCAGCAGTGTCGGACAGGGGCTACCTTTAAATACGCAGTATTTT	CASSVGQGLPLNTQYF
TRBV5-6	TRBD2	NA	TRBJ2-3	TGTGCCAGCAGCTTGGTGGGTAGCGGGAGAGGGGATACGCAGTATTTT	CASSLVGSGRGDTQYF
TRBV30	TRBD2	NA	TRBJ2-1	TGTGCCTGGAGTCGACTAGCGGGAAAGGGCTCCTACAATGAGCAGTTCTTC	CAWSRLAGKGSYNEQFF
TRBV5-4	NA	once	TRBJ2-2	TGTGCCAGCAGCCCGGGTAACGGGGGGCGAGGGACCGGGGAGCTGTTTTTT	CASSPGNGGRGTGELFF
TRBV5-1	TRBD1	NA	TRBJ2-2	TGCGCCAGCAGCCTAACACAGGGACAGACGAACACCGGGGAGCTGTTTTTT	CASSLTQGQTNTGELFF